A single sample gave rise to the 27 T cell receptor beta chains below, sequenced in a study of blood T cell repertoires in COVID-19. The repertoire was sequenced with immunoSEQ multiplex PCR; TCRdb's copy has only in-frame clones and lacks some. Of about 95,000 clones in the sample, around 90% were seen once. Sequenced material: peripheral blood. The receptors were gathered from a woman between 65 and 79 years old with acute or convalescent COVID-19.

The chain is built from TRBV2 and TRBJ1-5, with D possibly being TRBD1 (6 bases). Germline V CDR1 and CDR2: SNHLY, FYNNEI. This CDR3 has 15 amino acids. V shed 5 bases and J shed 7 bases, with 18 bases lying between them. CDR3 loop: CASSLFNRELQPQHF. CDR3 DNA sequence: TGTGCCAGCAGTCTCTTTAACAGGGAACTACAGCCCCAGCATTTT.

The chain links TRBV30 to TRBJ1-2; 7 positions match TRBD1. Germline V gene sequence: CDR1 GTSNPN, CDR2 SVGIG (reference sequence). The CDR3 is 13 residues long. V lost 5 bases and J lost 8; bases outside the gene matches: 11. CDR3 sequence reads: CAWEANRGYGYTF. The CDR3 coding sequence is TGTGCCTGGGAGGCTAACAGGGGATACGGCTACACCTTC.

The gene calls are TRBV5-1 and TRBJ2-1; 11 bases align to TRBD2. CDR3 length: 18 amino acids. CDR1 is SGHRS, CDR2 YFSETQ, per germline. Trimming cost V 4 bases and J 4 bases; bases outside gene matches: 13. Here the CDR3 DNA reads TGCGCCAGCAGCCCTGGGACGGGAACTAGCGGGAGATACAATGAGCAGTTCTTC. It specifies CASSPGTGTSGRYNEQFF.

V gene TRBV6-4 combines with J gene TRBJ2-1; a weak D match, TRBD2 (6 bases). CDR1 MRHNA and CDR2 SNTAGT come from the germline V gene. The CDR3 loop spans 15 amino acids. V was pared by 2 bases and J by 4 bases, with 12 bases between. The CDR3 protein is CASSDGLGGYNEQFF. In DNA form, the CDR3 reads TGTGCCAGCAGTGACGGTCTCGGGGGATACAATGAGCAGTTCTTC.

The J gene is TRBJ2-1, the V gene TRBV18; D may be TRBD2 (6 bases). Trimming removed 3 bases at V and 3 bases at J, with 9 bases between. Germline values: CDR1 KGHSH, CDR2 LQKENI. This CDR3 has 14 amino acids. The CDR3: CASSPGGNYNEQFF. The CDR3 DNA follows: TGTGCCAGCTCACCGGGCGGGAACTACAATGAGCAGTTCTTC.

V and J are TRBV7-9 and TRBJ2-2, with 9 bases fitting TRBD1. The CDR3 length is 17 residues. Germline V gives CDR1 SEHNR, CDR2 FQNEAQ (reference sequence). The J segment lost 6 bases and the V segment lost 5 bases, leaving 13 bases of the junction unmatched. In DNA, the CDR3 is TGTGCCAGCAGCGCCCTTGGACAGGGGTTAGTCGCCGGGGAGCTGTTTTTT. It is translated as CASSALGQGLVAGELFF.

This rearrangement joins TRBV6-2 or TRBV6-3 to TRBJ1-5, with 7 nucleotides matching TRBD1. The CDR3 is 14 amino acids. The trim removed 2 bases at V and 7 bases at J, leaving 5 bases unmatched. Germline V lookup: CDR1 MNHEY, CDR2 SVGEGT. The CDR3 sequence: CASSYRQGYQPQHF. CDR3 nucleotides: TGTGCCAGCAGTTACCGACAGGGTTACCAGCCCCAGCATTTT.

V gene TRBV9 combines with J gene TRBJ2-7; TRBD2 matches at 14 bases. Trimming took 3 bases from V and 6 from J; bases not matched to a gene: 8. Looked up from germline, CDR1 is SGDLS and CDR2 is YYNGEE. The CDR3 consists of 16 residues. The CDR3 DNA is TGTGCCAGCAGCGCGCCGGGACTAGCGGGAGCGGGCGAGCAGTACTTC. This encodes CASSAPGLAGAGEQYF.

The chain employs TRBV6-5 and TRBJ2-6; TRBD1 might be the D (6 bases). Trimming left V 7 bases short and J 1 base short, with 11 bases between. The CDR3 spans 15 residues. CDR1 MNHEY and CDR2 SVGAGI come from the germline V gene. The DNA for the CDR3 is TGTGCCAGCAACCATCAGGGGTCTGGGGCCAACGTCCTGACTTTC. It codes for CASNHQGSGANVLTF.

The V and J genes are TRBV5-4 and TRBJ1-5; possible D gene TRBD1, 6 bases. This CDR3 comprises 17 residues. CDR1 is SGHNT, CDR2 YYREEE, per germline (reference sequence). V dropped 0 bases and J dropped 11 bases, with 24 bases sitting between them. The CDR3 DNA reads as TGTGCCAGCAGCTTGGCCGGGACACACCTTCCCCCCCGAACCCAGCATTTT. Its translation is CASSLAGTHLPPRTQHF.

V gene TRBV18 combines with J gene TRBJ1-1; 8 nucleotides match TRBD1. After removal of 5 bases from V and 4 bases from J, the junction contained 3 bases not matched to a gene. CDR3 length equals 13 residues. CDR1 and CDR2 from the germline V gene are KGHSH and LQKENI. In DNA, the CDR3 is TGTGCCAGCTCAGTACAGGGGGGCACTGAAGCTTTCTTT. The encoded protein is CASSVQGGTEAFF.

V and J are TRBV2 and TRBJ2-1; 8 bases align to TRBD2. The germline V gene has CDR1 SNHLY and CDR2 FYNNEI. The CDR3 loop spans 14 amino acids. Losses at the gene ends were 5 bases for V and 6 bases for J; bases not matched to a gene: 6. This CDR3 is CASSSGRGGNEQFF. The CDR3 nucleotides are TGTGCCAGCAGTAGCGGGAGAGGGGGCAATGAGCAGTTCTTC. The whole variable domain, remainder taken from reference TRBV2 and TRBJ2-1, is EPEVTQTPSHQVTQMGQEVILRCVPISNHLYFYWYRQILGQKVEFLVSFYNNEISEKSEIFDDQFSVERPDGSNFTLKIRSTKLEDSAMYFCASSSGRGGNEQFFGPGTRLTVL.

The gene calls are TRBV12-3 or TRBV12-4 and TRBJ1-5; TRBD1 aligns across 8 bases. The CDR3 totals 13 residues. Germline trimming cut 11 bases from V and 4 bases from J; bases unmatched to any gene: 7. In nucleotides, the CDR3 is TGTGCCGGAGCGGGACAGGCGAATCAGCCCCAGCATTTT. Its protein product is CAGAGQANQPQHF.

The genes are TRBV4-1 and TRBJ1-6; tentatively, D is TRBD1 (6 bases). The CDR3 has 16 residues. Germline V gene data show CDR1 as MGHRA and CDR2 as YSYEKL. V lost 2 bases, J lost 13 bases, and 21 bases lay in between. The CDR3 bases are TGCGCCAGCAGCCAATTCTCGACAGGTTCCGCGACTCCCCTCCACTTT. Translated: CASSQFSTGSATPLHF.

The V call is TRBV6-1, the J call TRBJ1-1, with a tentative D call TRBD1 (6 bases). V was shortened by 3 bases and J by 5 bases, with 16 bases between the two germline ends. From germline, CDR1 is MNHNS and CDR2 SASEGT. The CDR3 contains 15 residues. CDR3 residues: CASSESGAAGTEAFF. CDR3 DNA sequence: TGTGCCAGCAGTGAGTCAGGGGCCGCGGGTACTGAAGCTTTCTTT.

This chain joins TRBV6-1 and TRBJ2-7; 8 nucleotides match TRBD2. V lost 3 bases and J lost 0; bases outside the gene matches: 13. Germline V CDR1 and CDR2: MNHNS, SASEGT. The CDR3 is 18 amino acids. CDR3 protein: CASSELLSGGASSYEQYF. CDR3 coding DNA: TGTGCCAGCAGTGAGCTCCTTTCCGGGGGGGCTAGCTCCTACGAGCAGTACTTC.

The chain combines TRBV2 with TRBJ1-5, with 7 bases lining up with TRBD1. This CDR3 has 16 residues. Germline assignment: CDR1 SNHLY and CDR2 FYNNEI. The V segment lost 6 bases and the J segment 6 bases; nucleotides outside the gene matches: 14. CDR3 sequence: CASRRGQAQGSQPQHF. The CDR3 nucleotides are TGTGCCAGCAGGAGGGGGCAGGCCCAAGGGAGTCAGCCCCAGCATTTT.

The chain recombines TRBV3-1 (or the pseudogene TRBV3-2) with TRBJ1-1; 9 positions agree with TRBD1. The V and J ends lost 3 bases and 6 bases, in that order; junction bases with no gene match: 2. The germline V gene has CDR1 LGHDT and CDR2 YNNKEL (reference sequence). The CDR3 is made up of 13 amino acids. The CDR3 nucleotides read TGTGCCAGCAGCCAGAGGGACAGGGCTGAAGCTTTCTTT. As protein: CASSQRDRAEAFF.

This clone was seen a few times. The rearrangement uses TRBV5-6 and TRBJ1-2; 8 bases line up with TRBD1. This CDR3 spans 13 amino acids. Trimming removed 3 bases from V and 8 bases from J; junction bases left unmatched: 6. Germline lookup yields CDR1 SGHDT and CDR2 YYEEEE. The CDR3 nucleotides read TGTGCCAGCAGCTCGACAGGGGCAAGGGGCTACACCTTC. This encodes CASSSTGARGYTF.

Here the CDR3 DNA reads TGTGCCAGCAGCTTAGTCGGTAGCAGGGACCAAGAGACCCAGTACTTC. The encoded protein is CASSLVGSRDQETQYF. The chain couples TRBV11-2 to TRBJ2-5; possible D gene TRBD1, 5 bases. V was shortened by 1 base and J by 0 bases, with 12 bases between the two germline ends. Germline V gives CDR1 SGHAT, CDR2 FQNNGV. The CDR3 sequence is 16 residues long.

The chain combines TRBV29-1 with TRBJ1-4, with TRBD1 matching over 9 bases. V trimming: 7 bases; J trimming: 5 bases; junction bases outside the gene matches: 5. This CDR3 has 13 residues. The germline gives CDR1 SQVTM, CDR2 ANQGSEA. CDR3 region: CSANRGQNEKLFF. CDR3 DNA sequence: TGCAGCGCAAACAGGGGGCAGAATGAAAAACTGTTTTTT.

The CDR3 nucleotides are TGTGCCAGCAGTTTATGGGACACTGCGGGGGAGACCCAGTACTTC. This gives the protein CASSLWDTAGETQYF. This chain joins TRBV28 and TRBJ2-5; TRBD2 is a possible D gene (6 bases). V was pared by 0 bases and J by 5 bases, with 13 bases between. This CDR3 has 15 residues. Looked up from germline, CDR1 is MDHEN and CDR2 is SYDVKM.

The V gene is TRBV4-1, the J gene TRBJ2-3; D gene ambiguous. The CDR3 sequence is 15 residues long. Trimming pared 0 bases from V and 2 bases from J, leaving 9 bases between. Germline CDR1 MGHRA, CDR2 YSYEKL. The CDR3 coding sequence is TGCGCCAGCAGCCAAGATCGAGGCTACACAGATACGCAGTATTTT. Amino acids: CASSQDRGYTDTQYF.

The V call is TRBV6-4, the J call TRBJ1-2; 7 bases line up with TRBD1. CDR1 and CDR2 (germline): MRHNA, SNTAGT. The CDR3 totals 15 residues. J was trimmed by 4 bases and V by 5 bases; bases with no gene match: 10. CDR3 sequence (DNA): TGTGCCAGCAGTAAAGGGGGCGCGGGTTTCTATGGCTACACCTTC. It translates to CASSKGGAGFYGYTF.

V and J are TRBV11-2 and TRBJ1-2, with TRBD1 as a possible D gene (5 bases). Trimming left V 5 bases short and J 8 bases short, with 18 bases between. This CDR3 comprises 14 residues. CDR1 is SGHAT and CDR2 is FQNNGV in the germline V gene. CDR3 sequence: CASSHDSPLGGYTF. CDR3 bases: TGTGCCAGCAGCCACGACAGTCCCCTGGGGGGCTACACCTTC. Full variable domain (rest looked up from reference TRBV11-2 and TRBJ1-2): EAGVAQSPRYKIIEKRQSVAFWCNPISGHATLYWYQQILGQGPKLLIQFQNNGVVDDSQLPKDRFSAERLKGVDSTLKIQPAKLEDSAVYLCASSHDSPLGGYTFGSGTRLTVV.

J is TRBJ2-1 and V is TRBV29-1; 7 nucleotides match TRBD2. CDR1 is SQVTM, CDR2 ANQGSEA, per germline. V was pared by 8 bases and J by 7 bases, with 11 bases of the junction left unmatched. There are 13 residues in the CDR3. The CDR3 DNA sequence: TGCAGCACTGGGTTGGGGGAGGGGAATGAGCAGTTCTTC. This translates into CSTGLGEGNEQFF.

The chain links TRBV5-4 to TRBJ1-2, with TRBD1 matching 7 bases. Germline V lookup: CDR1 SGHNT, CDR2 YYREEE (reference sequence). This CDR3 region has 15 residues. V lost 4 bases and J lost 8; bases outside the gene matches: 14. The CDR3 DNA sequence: TGTGCCAGCAGCCGGGGGATACAGGGGAATTTAGGCTACACCTTC. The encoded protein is CASSRGIQGNLGYTF.